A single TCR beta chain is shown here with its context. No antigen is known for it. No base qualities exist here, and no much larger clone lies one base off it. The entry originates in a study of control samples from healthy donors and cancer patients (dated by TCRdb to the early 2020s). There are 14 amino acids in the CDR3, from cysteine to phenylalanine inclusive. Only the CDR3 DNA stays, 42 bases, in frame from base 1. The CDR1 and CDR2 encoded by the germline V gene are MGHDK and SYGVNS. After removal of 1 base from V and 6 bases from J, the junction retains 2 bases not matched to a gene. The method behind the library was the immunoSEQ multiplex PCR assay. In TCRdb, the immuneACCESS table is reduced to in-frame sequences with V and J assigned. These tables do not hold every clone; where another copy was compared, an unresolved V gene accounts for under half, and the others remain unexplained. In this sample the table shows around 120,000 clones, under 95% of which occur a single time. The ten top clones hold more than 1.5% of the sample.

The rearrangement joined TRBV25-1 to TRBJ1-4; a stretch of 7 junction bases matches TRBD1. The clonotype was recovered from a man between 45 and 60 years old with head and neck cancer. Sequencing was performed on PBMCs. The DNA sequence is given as TGTGCCAGCAGTGAATTCCAGGGGGATGAAAAACTGTTTTTT. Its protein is CASSEFQGDEKLFF. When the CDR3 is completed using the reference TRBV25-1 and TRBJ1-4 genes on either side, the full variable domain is EADIYQTPRYLVIGTGKKITLECSQTMGHDKMYWYQQDPGMELHLIHYSYGVNSTEKGDLSSESTVSRIRTEHFPLTLESARPSHTSQYLCASSEFQGDEKLFFGSGTQLSVL.